These T cell receptor beta chains were read from a single sample in a study of CD8 T cells in ankylosing spondylitis. TCRdb redid the calling of the 5' RACE reads with MiXCR, one entry per CDR3 protein. The sample yields about 240,000 distinct CDR3 sequences, about 9.1% seen once. Sequencing used blood, either unsorted or a sorted T cell fraction (not recorded which). Source of these receptors: a male donor with ankylosing spondylitis or in good health (not recorded which). Both conserved end residues are part of each CDR3. D genes are given only for firm matches. Clone size is stated in some rows and not others, as once, few, many or a class when expanded.

j_gene | len | abundance | v_gene | d_gene | CDR3nt | CDR3aa
TRBJ2-1 | 12 | many | TRBV5-1 | . | TGTGCCAGCAGTTTAGAGGGGAATGAGCAGTTCTTC | CASSLEGNEQFF
TRBJ1-5 | 20 | many | TRBV27 | TRBD1 | TGTGCCAGCAGTTCCAGACAGGGGAAGCGTGCTGGTATGGGCAATCAGCCCCAGCATTTT | CASSSRQGKRAGMGNQPQHF
TRBJ2-7 | 16 | . | TRBV4-2 | TRBD1 | TGTGCCAGCAGCCAAGATAGGAGGAGGGACAGGTACGAGCAGTACTTC | CASSQDRRRDRYEQYF
TRBJ1-1 | 15 | many | TRBV7-2 | TRBD1 | TGTGCCAGCAGCTCGGGCTCAGGGGGCAGATCTGAAGCTTTCTTT | CASSSGSGGRSEAFF
TRBJ1-5 | 14 | few | TRBV12-3/TRBV12-4 | . | TGTGCCAGCAGTTTAGAGGGAAGCAATCAGCCCCAGCATTTT | CASSLEGSNQPQHF
TRBJ2-5 | 15 | few | TRBV11-2 | . | TGTGCCAGCAGCTTAGATTGGGGAGGCCAAGAGACCCAGTACTTC | CASSLDWGGQETQYF
TRBJ1-1 | 12 | many | TRBV24-1 | . | TGTGCCACCAGTGACCGAACAGGGAGAGCTTTCTTT | CATSDRTGRAFF
TRBJ1-1 | 14 | many | TRBV24-1 | . | TGTGCCTCCGCTCCGCGCCTTCATCGGGGCGAAGCTTTCTTT | CASAPRLHRGEAFF
TRBJ2-5 | 15 | . | TRBV5-1 | TRBD2 | TGCGCCAGCAGTTCACAGACTAGCGGTGCCCGAACCCAGTACTTC | CASSSQTSGARTQYF
TRBJ2-2 | 11 | few | TRBV4-3 | . | TGCGCCAGCGGACAGACCGGGGAGCTGTTTTTT | CASGQTGELFF
TRBJ2-1 | 15 | many | TRBV18 | . | TGTGCCAGCTCACCACCGACGGACCCCTACAATGAGCAGTTCTTC | CASSPPTDPYNEQFF
TRBJ2-7 | 15 | many | TRBV5-5 | . | TGTGCCAGCAGCTTCGGCCCGAATAACGCCTACGAGCAGTACTTC | CASSFGPNNAYEQYF
TRBJ1-4 | 20 | many | TRBV20-1 | . | TGCAGTGCTAGACCACAACCCGACAGTCGGTCTTTAGATGGTAATGAAAAACTGTTTTTT | CSARPQPDSRSLDGNEKLFF
TRBJ2-1 | 12 | many | TRBV7-2 | . | TGTGCCAGCAGAGACAGCTACAATGAGCAGTTCTTC | CASRDSYNEQFF
TRBJ2-2 | 12 | many | TRBV7-9 | . | TGTGCCAGCAGCTTCCGAACCGGGGAGCTGTTTTTT | CASSFRTGELFF
TRBJ2-3 | 13 | . | TRBV7-3 | . | TGTGCCAGCAGCTTAAGAAAGGCGGATACGCAGTATTTT | CASSLRKADTQYF
TRBJ2-7 | 13 | many | TRBV30 | . | TGTGCCTGGAGTGAGGGGAGTAGGGACGAGCAGTACTTC | CAWSEGSRDEQYF
TRBJ1-2 | 17 | few | TRBV4-2 | TRBD1 | TGTGCCAGCAGCCAAGAGTCCGGGACAGGGCTAGTAGGTGGCTACACCTTC | CASSQESGTGLVGGYTF
TRBJ1-6 | 14 | many | TRBV12-3/TRBV12-4 | . | TGTGCCAGCAGTTTATTAGTTGGAAGTTCACCCCTCCACTTT | CASSLLVGSSPLHF
TRBJ2-7 | 15 | few | TRBV27 | TRBD1 | TGTGCCAGCAGATACGCCGGGACAGGGGGCGGAGAGCAGTACTTC | CASRYAGTGGGEQYF
TRBJ2-7 | 13 | many | TRBV29-1 | TRBD1 | TGCAGCGTGGGCCGGACAGGAGACTACGAGCAGTACTTC | CSVGRTGDYEQYF
TRBJ2-5 | 11 | many | TRBV5-1 | . | TGCGCCAGCACCCTAGAAGAGACCCAGTACTTC | CASTLEETQYF
TRBJ2-2 | 15 | many | TRBV10-3 | . | TGTGCCATCAGTGAGTCCCCGGAGAACACCGGGGAGCTGTTTTTT | CAISESPENTGELFF
TRBJ2-2 | 13 | many | TRBV12-3/TRBV12-4 | . | TGTGCCAGCAGTTTATTAGGAGCCGGGGAGCTGTTTTTT | CASSLLGAGELFF
TRBJ2-1 | 16 | many | TRBV10-2 | TRBD2 | TGCGCCAGCAGGCAGCCGGGACTAGCGAACTACAATGAGCAGTTCTTC | CASRQPGLANYNEQFF
TRBJ2-3 | 15 | many | TRBV11-2 | . | TGTGCCAGCAGCCACCGGCTAGCGCTGACAGATACGCAGTATTTT | CASSHRLALTDTQYF
TRBJ2-2 | 14 | many | TRBV20-1 | . | TGCAGTGCTAGAGGGAGGGGGGTCACCGGGGAGCTGTTTTTT | CSARGRGVTGELFF
TRBJ2-2 | 14 | many | TRBV25-1 | . | TGTGCCAGCAGTGACGGCAGGTCAACCGGGGAGCTGTTTTTT | CASSDGRSTGELFF
TRBJ1-4 | 15 | . | TRBV18 | . | TGTGCCAGCTCACCTCGGGGCGGGCACGGTGAAAAACTGTTTTTT | CASSPRGGHGEKLFF